A selection of T cell receptor beta chains follows, all from one sample in a study of cytotoxic CD8 clonotypes in ibrutinib-treated CLL. The assay was immunoSEQ multiplex PCR, and TCRdb's table has in-frame clones only and misses some. The sample includes some 200,000 clones, around 75% of them seen just once. The sample here was PBMCs, taken after 12 months of ibrutinib treatment. The receptor source for this set is a human donor with chronic lymphocytic leukemia. The CDR3 runs from the conserved cysteine through the conserved F or W. D genes are given only for firm matches. For some rows the clone size is stated as once, few or many, or as a class when expanded; others skip it.

d_gene	abundance	v_gene	j_gene	CDR3nt	CDR3aa
.	once	TRBV30	TRBJ2-3	TGTGCCTGGAACAGGGGGGGGAGCACAGATACGCAGTATTTT	CAWNRGGSTDTQYF
.	.	TRBV7-2	TRBJ1-2	TGTGCCAGCAGCCGCCGGGGGGATGCTAACTATGGCTACACCTTC	CASSRRGDANYGYTF
TRBD1	.	TRBV7-6	TRBJ2-7	TGTGCCAGCAGCTCACAGGGGGCGTTGTACTTC	CASSSQGALYF
.	few	TRBV20-1	TRBJ1-5	TGCAGTGCTAGAGCAGATCAGCCCCAGCATTTT	CSARADQPQHF
TRBD1	.	TRBV4-1	TRBJ1-1	TGCGCCAGCAGCCGCACGTCTCTACAGGGGGACACTGAAGCTTTCTTT	CASSRTSLQGDTEAFF
.	.	TRBV29-1	TRBJ1-1	TGCAGCGTTGTGTCAGGGCTGAACACTGAAGCTTTCTTT	CSVVSGLNTEAFF
.	.	TRBV30	TRBJ2-7	TGTGCCTGGAGTAATGGGTTGTTGCAATACTTC	CAWSNGLLQYF
TRBD1	.	TRBV30	TRBJ1-4	TGTGCCTGGGACAGGGGGACTGAAAAACTGTTTTTT	CAWDRGTEKLFF
.	.	TRBV27	TRBJ1-5	TGTGCCAGCGGACGACGGAATCAGCCCCAGCATTTT	CASGRRNQPQHF
.	.	TRBV27	TRBJ2-7	TGTGCCAGCAGCTCACCCCAGTTGTACGAGCAGTACTTC	CASSSPQLYEQYF
.	.	TRBV6-5	TRBJ1-4	TGTGCCAGCAGAAGGGACCCTGCGGGCGAAAAACTGTTTTTT	CASRRDPAGEKLFF
.	.	TRBV5-1	TRBJ1-2	TGCGCCAGCAGCCCGTCTGGCGTTGGCTACACCTTC	CASSPSGVGYTF
.	once	TRBV7-2	TRBJ1-2	TGTGCCAGCAGCCCGCAGGCCGTTAAAGGCTACACCTTC	CASSPQAVKGYTF
TRBD1	.	TRBV5-1	TRBJ2-1	TGCGCCAGCAGCTTACCGGGACAGTACAATGAGCAGTTCTTC	CASSLPGQYNEQFF
.	.	TRBV18	TRBJ1-1	TGTGCCAGCTCACCAACCCAGGGAGTTGAAGCTTTCTTT	CASSPTQGVEAFF
.	.	TRBV7-9	TRBJ1-1	TGTGCCAGCAGCTTATCCGGCAGTAACACTGAAGCTTTCTTT	CASSLSGSNTEAFF
.	.	TRBV6-6	TRBJ1-1	TGTGCCAGCAGCCCCTCAACAGGGAGAACTTTCTTT	CASSPSTGRTFF
.	.	TRBV5-1	TRBJ1-6	TGCGCCAGCAGCGGACCACAAGGGCCCCTTAGTTCACCCCTCCACTTT	CASSGPQGPLSSPLHF
.	.	TRBV13	TRBJ2-1	TGTGCCAGCAGCTTAGTACAGGCGAGCTCCTACAATGAGCAGTTCTTC	CASSLVQASSYNEQFF